This is a list of T cell receptor beta chains from one sample in a study of control samples from healthy donors and cancer patients. Repertoires were generated with immunoSEQ multiplex PCR, while TCRdb's copy carries only in-frame clones and drops some. The sample holds over 100,000 clones, around 88% seen once. Sample: blood. The source of these receptors is a middle-aged man in good health. The CDR3 runs from the conserved cysteine through the conserved F or W. D genes are given only for firm matches. The size field is filled for only some rows; it gives once, few, many or a size class.

>TRBV27|TRBJ1-1|.|.
TGTGCCAGCAGTTTGGCCAGGGCAGGTGAAGCTTTCTTT
CASSLARAGEAFF
>TRBV5-1|TRBJ2-6|.|.
TGCGCCAGCAGCTTGCCCTCTGGGGCCAACGTCCTGACTTTC
CASSLPSGANVLTF
>TRBV3-1/TRBV3-2|TRBJ1-2|.|.
TGTGCCAGCAGCCAAGTGGGGAGGACTAACTATGGCTACACCTTC
CASSQVGRTNYGYTF
>TRBV25-1|TRBJ1-2|.|TRBD1
TGTGCCAGCAGTGAGGTCGGGGGACAGGGGAACTATGGCTACACCTTC
CASSEVGGQGNYGYTF
>TRBV19|TRBJ2-6|.|TRBD1
TGTGCCAGCACAGGGACAGGCGGGTTGGGGGCCAACGTCCTGACTTTC
CASTGTGGLGANVLTF
>TRBV5-1|TRBJ2-4|.|TRBD2
TGCGCCAGCAGCTTGGGACTAGCCCTTTACCAAAACATTCAGTACTTC
CASSLGLALYQNIQYF
>TRBV6-5|TRBJ1-6|.|.
TGTGCCAGCAGAAACTGGGTTAATTCACCCCTCCACTTT
CASRNWVNSPLHF
>TRBV19|TRBJ2-2|.|.
TGTGCCAGTAAGTCGGGCACCGGGGAGCTGTTTTTT
CASKSGTGELFF
>TRBV27|TRBJ2-7|once|TRBD1
TGTGCCAGCAGAGAGAACCGGGACAGGGTGTCCTACGAGCAGTACTTC
CASRENRDRVSYEQYF
>TRBV4-2|TRBJ1-6|.|.
TGTGCCAGCAGCCAAGATCTGGGGCGGACCGCATATTCACCCCTCCACTTT
CASSQDLGRTAYSPLHF
>TRBV11-3|TRBJ1-2|.|.
TGTGCCAGCAGCTTAGGGCAGGGTGGTAACTATGGCTACACCTTC
CASSLGQGGNYGYTF
>TRBV5-6|TRBJ2-2|.|.
TGTGCCAGCAGCTTGCGGACCAAGTCCGGGGAGCTGTTTTTT
CASSLRTKSGELFF
>TRBV14|TRBJ2-1|.|TRBD2
TGTGCCAGCAGCCTCTTAGCGGGGGGGAACAATGAGCAGTTCTTC
CASSLLAGGNNEQFF
>TRBV7-8|TRBJ2-5|.|.
TGTGCCAGCAGCTTAGATTGGGCGTTGAAGACCCAGTACTTC
CASSLDWALKTQYF
>TRBV7-2|TRBJ1-1|.|.
TGTGCCAGCAGCCCCCTTCGGACAGTAAACACTGAAGCTTTCTTT
CASSPLRTVNTEAFF
>TRBV5-1|TRBJ2-3|once|TRBD1
TGCGCCAGCAGCTTGATGGGACAGGGGGTAGATACGCAGTATTTT
CASSLMGQGVDTQYF
>TRBV30|TRBJ2-7|few|.
TGTGCCTGGAGGGACAAAACTTTAGTCGAGCAGTACTTC
CAWRDKTLVEQYF
>TRBV12-5|TRBJ2-7|.|.
TGTGCTAGTGGTTTGGCCCTAGGCGAGCAGTACTTC
CASGLALGEQYF
>TRBV5-1|TRBJ2-1|.|.
TGCGCCAGCAGCTTGATATCGCGTGAGCAGTTCTTC
CASSLISREQFF
>TRBV2|TRBJ1-5|.|.
TGTGCCAGCAGTGCACTAACAGTAGTGCATTTT
CASSALTVVHF
>TRBV19|TRBJ1-2|.|.
TGTGCCAATGGGGCAGGGGTGAACTATGGCTACACCTTC
CANGAGVNYGYTF
>TRBV30|TRBJ2-5|.|.
TGTGCCTGGAGTGTACAAGGACCGCAAATGGAGACCCAGTACTTC
CAWSVQGPQMETQYF
>TRBV25-1|TRBJ2-1|.|.
TGTGCCAGCAGTGCTAAACTAGAAACCCTTGGAAATGAGCAGTTCTTC
CASSAKLETLGNEQFF
>TRBV15|TRBJ2-7|.|.
TGTGCCACCAGCAATTCCGTAACCCGAAGGGAGCAGTACTTC
CATSNSVTRREQYF
>TRBV7-8|TRBJ1-1|.|.
TGTGCCAGCAGCCCGAGGGGGGGGGTGTACACTGAAGCTTTCTTT
CASSPRGGVYTEAFF
>TRBV7-6|TRBJ1-5|.|.
TGTGCCAGCAGCTTATCTGAGGGGCCCCAGCATTTT
CASSLSEGPQHF